This T cell receptor beta chain was obtained from a study of T cell repertoires in cytomegalovirus infection. Whole-study context: Signatures in public TCR beta sequences pointed to both CMV infection and matching HLA type. The study, taken as a whole, reports: Clonotype analysis showed dominance of the ex vivo response by HLA-C-restricted CMV-specific TCR beta clonotypes. Individuals carrying CMV plus the relevant HLA were identified by cumulative frequency of public TCR beta families.

MiXCR, run by TCRdb on the reads, gives a single entry per CDR3 protein. The sample carries 450,000 to 650,000 distinct CDR3 sequences, more than 25% recorded once. This clonotype was seen ten or more times. What it recognizes is unknown. CDR3 length equals 15 residues. Trimming removed 6 bases at V and 3 bases at J, with 14 bases between. Germline assignment: CDR1 MNHNS and CDR2 SASEGT. What was sequenced was PBMCs. The chain is built from TRBV6-1 and TRBJ1-4, with D hard to call. The clonotype originates from a human donor in good health (CMV status not recorded). Some clones in this sample may be carry-over from other donors' samples. Here the CDR3 reads CASSANWRANEKLFF. The CDR3 DNA sequence: TGTGCCAGCAGCGCGAATTGGAGGGCTAATGAAAAACTGTTTTTT.